Listed here are 5 T cell receptor beta chains from one sample, sequenced in a study of T-cell memory formation after mild COVID-19. Each CDR3 protein gets one entry after TCRdb re-called the 5' RACE reads with MiXCR. The repertoire holds about 50,000 distinct CDR3 sequences, with about 7.3% as singletons. Source material: PBMCs or a T cell subset sorted from them (not recorded which). The receptor set was obtained from a man in his late teens or twenties who had mild COVID-19 (a few samples of this study predate the infection). Cell type and time point are not known.

The gene calls are TRBV20-1 and TRBJ2-5, with 7 bases that match TRBD2. Trimming took 6 bases from V and 3 from J; bases not matched to a gene: 13. This CDR3 has 15 amino acids. Germline CDR1 and CDR2: DFQATT and SNEGSKA (reference sequence). As DNA, the CDR3 is TGCAGTGCCGCCGGGCAGCGGGGTTCAAAAGAGACCCAGTACTTC. Amino acids: CSAAGQRGSKETQYF.

The chain links TRBV27 to TRBJ1-5; D call uncertain. The germline CDR1 and CDR2 sequences are MNHEY and SMNVEV (reference sequence). The CDR3 is made up of 12 amino acids. With 8 bases removed from V and 9 bases from J, the gap between germline ends came to 14 bases. CDR3 bases: TGTGCCAGCGGGGTGGGGTATCGGCCCCAGCATTTT. Amino acids: CASGVGYRPQHF.

This clonotype was observed many times. The chain links TRBV4-2 to TRBJ2-3; D gene uncertain. The CDR3 spans 15 residues. V shed 6 bases and J shed 0 bases, with 13 bases lying between them. From germline, CDR1 is LGHNA and CDR2 YNFKEQ. The DNA for the CDR3 is TGTGCCAGCAGGGCTACCCCGACCAGCACAGATACGCAGTATTTT. Protein: CASRATPTSTDTQYF.

The table lists this clonotype with many counts. V is TRBV12-3 or TRBV12-4 and J is TRBJ2-1; D may correspond to TRBD1 or TRBD2 (8 bases each). The germline V and J ends were trimmed by 5 bases and 6 bases, with 17 bases remaining between them. The CDR3 covers 15 residues. The CDR3 bases are TGTGCCAGCAGTCAGGGGGCGGGGGGAAGCAATGAGCAGTTCTTC. Its protein is CASSQGAGGSNEQFF.

This clonotype came up a few times. The chain recombines TRBV27 with TRBJ2-7; 7 bases map to TRBD1. Trimming removed 1 base from V and 1 base from J; junction bases left unmatched: 10. This CDR3 has 17 amino acids. Germline V gives CDR1 MNHEY, CDR2 SMNVEV (reference sequence). The CDR3 loop reads CASSLWGSGTVSYEQYF. CDR3 bases: TGTGCCAGCAGTTTATGGGGGTCCGGGACAGTTTCCTACGAGCAGTACTTC.